A selection of T cell receptor beta chains follows, all from one sample in a study of shared clonotypes between healthy human individuals. Some clones are missing from TCRdb's copy, which holds only in-frame ones; the method was immunoSEQ multiplex PCR. The sample contains over a million clones, roughly 96% of which appear only once. Sequenced sample: naive CD4+ T cells sorted from blood. The receptor source for this set is a man aged 30 to 39 in good health. Each CDR3 is given with its conserved first and last residue. Each record gives: V gene, CDR3 length, J gene, clone size, CDR3 protein. Clone size, where shown, is once, few, many, or a class for clones that have expanded.

TRBV25-1	14	TRBJ2-2	NA	CASSKNSNTGELFF
TRBV11-2	18	TRBJ2-6	NA	CASSLDLMGGSGANVLTF
TRBV2	12	TRBJ1-2	NA	CASSTRASGYTF
TRBV5-4	17	TRBJ2-3	NA	CASSQIGREGRRDTQYF
TRBV18	12	TRBJ1-5	NA	CASSPGNQPQHF
TRBV7-9	15	TRBJ1-2	NA	CASSFPLTGYYGYTF
TRBV20-1	11	TRBJ2-7	NA	CSGSREYEQYF
TRBV19	12	TRBJ2-2	NA	CASSMIGGELFF
TRBV19	17	TRBJ1-1	NA	CASSLRQVGPGGTEAFF
TRBV28	13	TRBJ2-5	NA	CASSLADRETQYF
TRBV6-1	15	TRBJ1-1	NA	CASSEQPAGGTEAFF
TRBV15	15	TRBJ2-7	NA	CATSKTSGSVYEQYF
TRBV5-4	14	TRBJ1-4	NA	CASSRTGNNEKLFF
TRBV2	14	TRBJ2-1	NA	CASRGTSPYNEQFF
TRBV18	15	TRBJ2-3	NA	CASSSLRVSADTQYF
TRBV7-3	16	TRBJ2-1	NA	CASSLTSSGGYNEQFF
TRBV2	14	TRBJ2-7	NA	CASSGGTRNYEQYF
TRBV5-5	13	TRBJ2-2	few	CASSFRDTGELFF
TRBV18	16	TRBJ2-1	NA	CASSPPPREAYNEQFF
TRBV11-2	16	TRBJ2-1	NA	CASSFLGLAGVGEQFF
TRBV9	15	TRBJ2-1	NA	CASSKLAESYNEQFF
TRBV14	16	TRBJ2-1	NA	CASSQGPGRAQNEQFF
TRBV11-2	14	TRBJ2-1	NA	CASSPGGPYNEQFF
TRBV10-3	13	TRBJ2-7	NA	CAIRDRDDYEQYF
TRBV5-5	15	TRBJ2-4	NA	CASSSQGLAKNIQYF
TRBV11-2	14	TRBJ2-5	NA	CASNPPGQGSTQYF
TRBV7-2	12	TRBJ2-5	NA	CASSLDVETQYF
TRBV15	20	TRBJ2-1	NA	CATSSRVGGATKNSYNEQFF
TRBV11-2	16	TRBJ2-7	NA	CASSPGQIRSSYEQYF
TRBV18	15	TRBJ2-1	NA	CASSPSREMVNEQFF
TRBV11-2	17	TRBJ2-7	once	CASSLGLAGGNSYEQYF
TRBV9	18	TRBJ1-2	NA	CASSVDPDRGQVGYGYTF
TRBV7-9	14	TRBJ1-4	once	CASSSRQSNEKLFF